The rows below give T cell receptor beta chains drawn from one sample of a study of T cells in Graves' hyperthyroidism and ophthalmopathy. TCRdb ran MiXCR on the multiplex PCR reads and lists one entry per CDR3 protein. The sample holds around 570,000 distinct CDR3 sequences, nearly 20% seen once. The sample was blood. These receptors came from a man in his forties with Graves' ophthalmopathy. Each CDR3 is given with its conserved first and last residue. Each record gives: D gene, V gene, J gene, clone size, CDR3 protein, CDR3 DNA. A D gene is named only where the DNA matches it firmly. Part of the rows lack a size; the others show once, few, many or a class for expanded clones.

>.|TRBV6-1|TRBJ2-3|.
CASRAESTDTQYF
TGTGCCAGCAGGGCGGAAAGCACAGATACGCAGTATTTT
>.|TRBV7-6|TRBJ2-1|.
CASSLGAPKTNEQFF
TGTGCCAGCAGCTTAGGGGCCCCGAAGACGAATGAGCAGTTCTTC
>.|TRBV12-3/TRBV12-4|TRBJ2-7|.
CASSAPRGEQYF
TGTGCCAGCAGTGCACCTAGGGGCGAGCAGTACTTC
>.|TRBV3-1|TRBJ2-1|many
CASSQRTGDNEQFF
TGTGCCAGCAGCCAAAGGACTGGGGACAATGAGCAGTTCTTC
>TRBD2|TRBV3-1|TRBJ2-5|many
CASSRRTRGGSETQYF
TGTGCCAGCAGCCGACGGACGCGGGGGGGCTCAGAGACCCAGTACTTC
>.|TRBV5-1|TRBJ2-1|many
CASSPTPEDYNEQFF
TGCGCCAGCAGCCCAACCCCGGAAGACTACAATGAGCAGTTCTTC
>TRBD1|TRBV7-2|TRBJ1-2|.
CASSPSGGWNGYTF
TGTGCCAGCAGCCCCTCAGGGGGCTGGAATGGCTACACCTTC
>.|TRBV7-3|TRBJ2-1|.
CASSLGLSDDEQFF
TGTGCCAGCAGCTTAGGACTAAGCGATGATGAGCAGTTCTTC
>.|TRBV6-1|TRBJ2-7|few
CASSPFAYGTYEQYF
TGTGCCAGCAGCCCCTTTGCCTACGGAACCTACGAGCAGTACTTC
>TRBD1|TRBV9|TRBJ1-4|.
CASSYGQAATNEKLFF
TGTGCCAGCAGCTACGGACAGGCTGCAACTAATGAAAAACTGTTTTTT
>.|TRBV5-1|TRBJ2-1|.
CASSLRRDSSRYNEQFF
TGCGCCAGCAGCTTACGCCGGGACTCGTCGAGGTACAATGAGCAGTTCTTC
>TRBD2|TRBV7-3|TRBJ2-1|many
CASSPGLAGYNEQFF
TGTGCCAGCAGTCCGGGACTAGCGGGATACAATGAGCAGTTCTTC
>.|TRBV6-1|TRBJ2-7|.
CASSEAEGGHEQYF
TGTGCCAGCAGTGAAGCCGAGGGGGGGCACGAGCAGTACTTC
>TRBD1|TRBV2|TRBJ2-3|few
CATSGQGRTDTQYF
TGTGCCACCTCCGGACAGGGAAGGACAGATACGCAGTATTTT